The next 13 T cell receptor beta chains were all read from a single sample in a study of T cell responses to AZD1222 COVID-19 vaccine. The protocol was immunoSEQ multiplex PCR, while the TCRdb copy is restricted to in-frame clones and leaves out a portion. The data contain 150,000 to 200,000 clones, 80% to 90% of them seen just once; the ten biggest clones take up about 2.5%. The source was peripheral blood, collected on day 0 of MenACWY control vaccination. The receptor set was obtained from an adult in good health.

The chain recombines TRBV6-5 with TRBJ1-5, with 9 bases lining up with TRBD1. This CDR3 spans 14 amino acids. Losses at the gene ends were 6 bases for V and 4 bases for J; bases not matched to a gene: 4. Germline V CDR1 and CDR2: MNHEY, SVGAGI. The CDR3 loop is CASRRDRENQPQHF. For the CDR3, the DNA is TGTGCCAGCAGAAGGGACAGGGAAAATCAGCCCCAGCATTTT.

V usage is TRBV11-2 and J usage is TRBJ1-4; unclear D gene. Germline values: CDR1 SGHAT, CDR2 FQNNGV. The V end lost 5 bases, the J end lost 1 base, and 11 bases lay between the germline ends. The CDR3 loop spans 15 amino acids. The CDR3, as DNA: TGTGCCAGCAGCCCGAACCCCGGAACTAATGAAAAACTGTTTTTT. Amino acid sequence: CASSPNPGTNEKLFF.

The CDR3 bases are TGCGCCAGCAGCTTGGCCTCGATCCGGATGAACACTGAAGCTTTCTTT. This codes for CASSLASIRMNTEAFF. The V gene is TRBV5-1, the J gene TRBJ1-1; no clear D gene. Germline values: CDR1 SGHRS, CDR2 YFSETQ. The V end was cut by 0 bases, the J end by 0 bases, with 12 bases between. This CDR3 is 16 amino acids long.

The J gene is TRBJ1-1, the V gene TRBV2, with D perhaps TRBD1 (6 bases). In germline, CDR1 is SNHLY, CDR2 FYNNEI. V dropped 6 bases and J dropped 4 bases, with 15 bases sitting between them. This CDR3 region has 14 residues. The CDR3 sequence is CASRAQGGGTEAFF. The DNA for the CDR3 is TGTGCCAGCAGAGCACAGGGAGGCGGCACTGAAGCTTTCTTT. Combining the CDR3 with reference TRBV2 and TRBJ1-1 gives the whole variable domain EPEVTQTPSHQVTQMGQEVILRCVPISNHLYFYWYRQILGQKVEFLVSFYNNEISEKSEIFDDQFSVERPDGSNFTLKIRSTKLEDSAMYFCASRAQGGGTEAFFGQGTRLTVV.

The chain carries TRBV5-1 and TRBJ1-3; 8 bases align to TRBD1. The J segment lost 2 bases and the V segment lost 4 bases, leaving 2 bases of the junction unmatched. This CDR3 is built from 14 residues. Per the germline V gene, CDR1 is SGHRS and CDR2 is YFSETQ. Here the CDR3 reads CASSKTGAGNTIYF. CDR3 nucleotides: TGCGCCAGCAGCAAGACAGGGGCTGGAAACACCATATATTTT.

The rearrangement links TRBV30 to TRBJ1-2, with D maybe TRBD1 (5 bases). The CDR3 runs 14 residues. Trimming left V 0 bases short and J 5 bases short, with 13 bases between. Germline V gene lookup returns CDR1 GTSNPN and CDR2 SVGIG (reference sequence). CDR3 DNA sequence: TGTGCCTGGAGTGTACGGGGACCGAATTATGGCTACACCTTC. Protein product: CAWSVRGPNYGYTF.

The chain is built from TRBV19 and TRBJ1-5; possible D gene TRBD1, 5 bases. This CDR3 has 14 amino acids. Looked up from germline, CDR1 is LNHDA and CDR2 is SQIVND (reference sequence). Trimming shortened V by 9 bases and J by 1 base, and 13 bases separated the two germline ends. The chain's CDR3 is CASRRGSSNQPQHF. The CDR3 DNA reads as TGTGCCAGCCGGAGGGGTTCGAGCAATCAGCCCCAGCATTTT.

The genes are TRBV7-2 and TRBJ2-1, with 10 positions matching TRBD2. Germline CDR1 reads SGHTA; CDR2 reads FQGNSA. The CDR3 runs to 16 residues. V lost 1 base and J lost 8; bases outside the gene matches: 8. In DNA form, the CDR3 reads TGTGCCAGCAGCTTAGGCGTTGCTAGCGGGAGTTATGAGCAGTTCTTC. Translation: CASSLGVASGSYEQFF.

This chain uses TRBV29-1 with TRBJ1-1; possible D gene TRBD1, 6 bases. Germline CDR1 and CDR2: SQVTM and ANQGSEA. The CDR3 consists of 10 residues. V lost 3 bases and J lost 10, with 9 bases in between. CDR3 loop: CSVESRGAFF. The CDR3 DNA is TGCAGCGTTGAGTCCAGGGGAGCTTTCTTT.

V and J are TRBV19 and TRBJ1-1; no firm D call. The CDR3 is 14 residues long. The V gene's germline CDR1 is LNHDA and CDR2 SQIVND (reference sequence). V lost 5 bases and J lost 0, with 10 bases in between. The CDR3 nucleotides read TGTGCCAGTAGTGCCCCGAAGATGAACACTGAAGCTTTCTTT. This sequence encodes CASSAPKMNTEAFF.

The rearrangement joins TRBV10-3 to TRBJ1-3, with TRBD1 matching over 9 bases. This CDR3 is 15 amino acids long. Trimming removed 10 bases from V and 3 bases from J; junction bases left unmatched: 10. Germline values: CDR1 ENHRY, CDR2 SYGVKD. CDR3 bases: TGTGCCACCGCTACACAGGGGGCCGATGGAAACACCATATATTTT. Translated, it gives CATATQGADGNTIYF.

V is TRBV19 and J is TRBJ2-1, with 7 nucleotides matching TRBD2. The length of the CDR3 is 16 residues. V lost 6 bases and J lost 5; bases outside the gene matches: 13. Germline CDR1 and CDR2: LNHDA and SQIVND (reference sequence). The CDR3 region is CASRGRGAGPDNEQFF. CDR3 nucleotide sequence: TGTGCCAGTAGGGGGAGGGGTGCAGGGCCGGACAATGAGCAGTTCTTC. The full variable domain, with the rest looked up from reference TRBV19 and TRBJ2-1, is DGGITQSPKYLFRKEGQNVTLSCEQNLNHDAMYWYRQDPGQGLRLIYYSQIVNDFQKGDIAEGYSVSREKKESFPLTVTSAQKNPTAFYLCASRGRGAGPDNEQFFGPGTRLTVL.

CDR3 region: CASAGSGNTIYF. The CDR3 bases are TGTGCCAGCGCAGGGTCTGGAAACACCATATATTTT. The genes are TRBV19 and TRBJ1-3, with D perhaps TRBD1 (5 bases). Germline V gene lookup returns CDR1 LNHDA and CDR2 SQIVND (reference sequence). V lost 9 bases and J lost 1, with 7 bases in between. This CDR3 contains 12 residues.